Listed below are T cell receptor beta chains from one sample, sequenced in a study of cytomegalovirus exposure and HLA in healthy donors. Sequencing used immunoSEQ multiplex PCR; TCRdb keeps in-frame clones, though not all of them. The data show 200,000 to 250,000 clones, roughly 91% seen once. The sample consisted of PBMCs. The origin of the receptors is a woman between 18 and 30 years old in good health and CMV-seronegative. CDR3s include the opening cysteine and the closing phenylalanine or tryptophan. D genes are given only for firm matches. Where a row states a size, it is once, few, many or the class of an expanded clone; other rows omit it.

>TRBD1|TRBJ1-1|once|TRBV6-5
TGTGCCAGCGAGGGCAGGGGGTATCATCGCACTGAAGCTTTCTTT
CASEGRGYHRTEAFF
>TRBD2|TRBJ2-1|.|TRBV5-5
TGTGCCAGCAGCCGAACCGGGACTAGCGTTAACAATGAGCAGTTCTTC
CASSRTGTSVNNEQFF
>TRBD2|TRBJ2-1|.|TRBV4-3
TGCGCCAGCAGCCGCAGACTAGCGGGTGACCGATACAATGAGCAGTTCTTC
CASSRRLAGDRYNEQFF
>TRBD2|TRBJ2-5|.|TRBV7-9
TGTGCCAGCAGTGCCCCAGCGGGGGGACTGAACAAGGGCGTGACCCAGTACTTC
CASSAPAGGLNKGVTQYF
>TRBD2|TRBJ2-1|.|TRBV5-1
TGCGCCAGCAGCTTGCTTGGTGGGACTAGCGGGAGAAGGACCTACAATGAGCAGTTCTTC
CASSLLGGTSGRRTYNEQFF
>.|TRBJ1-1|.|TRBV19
TGTGCCAGTAGTATTCAGGATGACACTGAAGCTTTCTTT
CASSIQDDTEAFF
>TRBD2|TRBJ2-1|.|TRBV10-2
TGCGCCAGCAGTGATGTAGCGGGGGGTCACAATGAGCAGTTCTTC
CASSDVAGGHNEQFF
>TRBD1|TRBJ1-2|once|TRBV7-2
TGTGCCAGCAGCCCGAAAGCACAGGGGCATGGCTACACCTTC
CASSPKAQGHGYTF
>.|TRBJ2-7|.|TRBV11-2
TGTGCCAGCAGCTTAGAACCTATGGTTTGGTACGAGCAGTACTTC
CASSLEPMVWYEQYF
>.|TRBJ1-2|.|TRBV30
TGTGCCTGGAGTGTACCAGGGAAGGCTTTTAACTATGGCTACACCTTC
CAWSVPGKAFNYGYTF
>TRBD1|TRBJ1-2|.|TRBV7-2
TGTGCCAGCAGCTTACCCAGTACTGGACAGGGAGGCTATGGCTACACCTTC
CASSLPSTGQGGYGYTF
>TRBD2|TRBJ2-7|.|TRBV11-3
TGTGCCAGCAGCTTTAGCGGGACCTACGAGCAGTACTTC
CASSFSGTYEQYF
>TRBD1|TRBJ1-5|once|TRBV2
TGTGCCAGCAGTAGACAGGGGGGGAACCAGCCCCAGCATTTT
CASSRQGGNQPQHF
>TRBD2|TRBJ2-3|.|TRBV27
TGTGCCAGCACGATACAGGGACTAGCGGGGGGAGGGTGGACAGATACGCAGTATTTT
CASTIQGLAGGGWTDTQYF
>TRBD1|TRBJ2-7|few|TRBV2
TGTGCCAGCAGTACTGGGACAGAGAGCTACGAGCAGTACTTC
CASSTGTESYEQYF
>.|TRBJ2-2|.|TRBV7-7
TGTGCCAGCAGCCCTCAGGCGTCGAACACCGGGGAGCTGTTTTTT
CASSPQASNTGELFF
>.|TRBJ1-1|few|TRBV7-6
TGTGCCAGCAGCTTAGACGGTACAGGGCTCATGGAAGCTTTCTTT
CASSLDGTGLMEAFF
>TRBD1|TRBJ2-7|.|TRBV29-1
TGCAGCGTTGCCCACGGGACAGGGAATTCCTACGAGCAGTACTTC
CSVAHGTGNSYEQYF
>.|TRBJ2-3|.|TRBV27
TGTGCCAGCAGTATTGGGACTCAACGAGCAGATACGCAGTATTTT
CASSIGTQRADTQYF
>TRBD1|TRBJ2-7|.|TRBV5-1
TGCGCCAGCAGCACGACAGGGGGCGCGAACGAGCAGTACTTC
CASSTTGGANEQYF
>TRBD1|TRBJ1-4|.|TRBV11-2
TGTGCCAGCAGCTTAGAAGACAGGGCCAGAATAAGGGAAAAACTGTTTTTT
CASSLEDRARIREKLFF
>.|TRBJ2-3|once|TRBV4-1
TGCGCCAGCAGCCAAGAGTCAGGGATTAGCACAGATACGCAGTATTTT
CASSQESGISTDTQYF
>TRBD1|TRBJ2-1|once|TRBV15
TGTGCCACCAGCAGTAGCCGGGACAGCTATGAGCAGTTCTTC
CATSSSRDSYEQFF
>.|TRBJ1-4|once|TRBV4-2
TGTGCCAGCAGCGGAGGACAGTTTTCAACTAATGAAAAACTGTTTTTT
CASSGGQFSTNEKLFF
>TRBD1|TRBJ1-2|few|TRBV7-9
TGTGCCAGCAGCTTTCGGACAGGAATCTATGGCTACACCTTC
CASSFRTGIYGYTF
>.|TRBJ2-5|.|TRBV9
TGTGCCAGCAGCGTAGGACACCTGTACCAAGAGACCCAGTACTTC
CASSVGHLYQETQYF
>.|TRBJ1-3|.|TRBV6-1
TGTGCCAGCAGTGAGAACAGGTTCAACTCTGGAAACACCATATATTTT
CASSENRFNSGNTIYF
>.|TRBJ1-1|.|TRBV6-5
TGTGCCAGCAGAACGGTCGGGTCCACTGAAGCTTTCTTT
CASRTVGSTEAFF
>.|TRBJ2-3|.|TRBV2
TGTGCCAGCGGTCTAGCGATTAGCACAGATACGCAGTATTTT
CASGLAISTDTQYF
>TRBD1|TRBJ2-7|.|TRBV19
TGTGCCAGTAGGGGGACAGGCCGGGGGTACGAGCAGTACTTC
CASRGTGRGYEQYF
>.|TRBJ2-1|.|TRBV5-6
TGTGCCAGCAGCTTGTCACCGGGACTCTACAATGAGCAGTTCTTC
CASSLSPGLYNEQFF
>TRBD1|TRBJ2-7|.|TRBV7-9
TGTGCCAGCAGCTTAGGGGACAGAGGGTTGAGCGAGCAGTACTTC
CASSLGDRGLSEQYF
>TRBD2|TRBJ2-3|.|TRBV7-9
TGTGCCAGCAGCTTACCCTGGCTAGCGGGGATGGATACGCAGTATTTT
CASSLPWLAGMDTQYF